These 5 T cell receptor beta chains were all obtained from the same sample, sequenced in a study of control samples from healthy donors and cancer patients. Profiled with immunoSEQ multiplex PCR; TCRdb holds only in-frame clones, not every one. The table lists about 270,000 clones, around 79% of them singletons. Input material: PBMCs. The receptors shown here come from a woman aged 60 to 75 with lung cancer.

The V call is TRBV19, the J call TRBJ2-6; 7 positions agree with TRBD2. The CDR3 consists of 17 residues. V was clipped by 3 bases and J by 0 bases; unmatched bases: 5. Germline V gene lookup returns CDR1 LNHDA and CDR2 SQIVND (reference sequence). CDR3 DNA sequence: TGTGCCAGTAGTATCGGGAGGCAGGCCTCTGGGGCCAACGTCCTGACTTTC. It yields the protein CASSIGRQASGANVLTF.

This clone was counted at least ten times. This chain links TRBV9 with TRBJ1-2; maybe TRBD1 (5 bases). The germline V gene encodes CDR1 SGDLS and CDR2 YYNGEE. Trimming took 3 bases from V and 6 from J, leaving 18 bases between them. This CDR3 contains 15 residues. As DNA, the CDR3 is TGTGCCAGCAGCGCAATTGGGTTGGGGGGTAATGGCTACACCTTC. The encoded protein is CASSAIGLGGNGYTF.

The chain couples TRBV21-1 to TRBJ2-7; no check of the table's D call, TRBD2, against the DNA was made. TRBV21-1 is classified as a pseudogene. The CDR3 contains 16 residues. The CDR3: CASSPSRTSGSGEQYF. In DNA form, the CDR3 reads TGTGCCAGCAGCCCGTCAAGGACTAGCGGGAGTGGCGAGCAGTACTTC.

The V call is TRBV24-1, the J call TRBJ1-2, with D maybe TRBD1 (6 bases). The CDR3 totals 13 residues. The V gene lost 3 bases and the J gene lost 8 bases, with 12 bases spanning the gap. Germline V gives CDR1 KGHDR, CDR2 SFDVKD. The CDR3 here is CATSDHTGWGYTF. CDR3 DNA sequence: TGTGCCACCAGTGATCACACAGGGTGGGGCTACACCTTC.

This chain connects TRBV3-1 (or the pseudogene TRBV3-2) to TRBJ1-6; D unresolved. This CDR3 comprises 15 residues. Trimming left V 5 bases short and J 3 bases short, with 11 bases between. CDR1 is LGHDT and CDR2 is YNNKEL in the germline V gene (reference sequence). CDR3 DNA sequence: TGTGCCAGCAGCACGGGTGCAGTCTATAATTCACCCCTCCACTTT. Translated, it gives CASSTGAVYNSPLHF.